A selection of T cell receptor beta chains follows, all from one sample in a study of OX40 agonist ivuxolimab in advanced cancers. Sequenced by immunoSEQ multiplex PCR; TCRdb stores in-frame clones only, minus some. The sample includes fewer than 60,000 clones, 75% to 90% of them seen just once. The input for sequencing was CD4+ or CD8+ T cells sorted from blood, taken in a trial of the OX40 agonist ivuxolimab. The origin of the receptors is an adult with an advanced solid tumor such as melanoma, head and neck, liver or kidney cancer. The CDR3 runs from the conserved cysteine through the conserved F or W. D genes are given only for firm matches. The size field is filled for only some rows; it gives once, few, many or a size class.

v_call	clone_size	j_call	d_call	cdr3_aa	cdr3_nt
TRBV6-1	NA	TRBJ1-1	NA	CATREGMNTEAFF	TGTGCCACCCGAGAGGGGATGAACACTGAAGCTTTCTTT
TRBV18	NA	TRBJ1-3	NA	CASSPGISGNTIYF	TGTGCCAGCTCACCGGGTATCTCCGGAAACACCATATATTTT
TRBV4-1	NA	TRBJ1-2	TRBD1	CASSQYPDRIDGYTF	TGCGCCAGCAGCCAATACCCGGACAGGATAGATGGCTACACCTTC
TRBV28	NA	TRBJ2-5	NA	CASTPGRNQETQYF	TGTGCCAGCACCCCCGGGCGGAACCAAGAGACCCAGTACTTC
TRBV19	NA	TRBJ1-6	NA	CASSKHGLDSDYNSPLHF	TGTGCCAGTAGTAAACATGGATTAGACAGCGACTATAATTCACCCCTCCACTTT
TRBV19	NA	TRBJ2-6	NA	CASSINRDPSSGANVLTF	TGTGCCAGTAGTATTAACCGGGACCCAAGCTCTGGGGCCAACGTCCTGACTTTC
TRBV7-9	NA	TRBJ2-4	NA	CASSLAPAGAQSSQYF	TGTGCCAGCAGCTTAGCACCAGCAGGGGCCCAAAGCTCCCAGTACTTC
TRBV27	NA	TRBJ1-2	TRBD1	CASSWTGDRGYTF	TGTGCCAGCAGTTGGACAGGGGATCGTGGCTACACCTTC
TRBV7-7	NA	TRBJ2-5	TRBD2	CASSLVNSGGAETQYF	TGTGCCAGCAGCTTAGTGAATAGCGGGGGGGCGGAGACCCAGTACTTC
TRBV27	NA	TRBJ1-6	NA	CASSFVQFNSPLHF	TGTGCCAGCAGTTTCGTACAGTTTAATTCACCCCTCCACTTT
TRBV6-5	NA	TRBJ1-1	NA	CASSELERNTEAFF	TGTGCCAGCAGTGAATTGGAAAGGAACACTGAAGCTTTCTTT
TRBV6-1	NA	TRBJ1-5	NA	CASSGRQATNQPQHF	TGTGCCAGCAGTGGCCGACAGGCTACTAATCAGCCCCAGCATTTT
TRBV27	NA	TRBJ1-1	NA	CASSTLGANTEAFF	TGTGCCAGCAGCACTCTAGGCGCGAACACTGAAGCTTTCTTT
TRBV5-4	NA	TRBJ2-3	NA	CASSQDTDTQYF	TGTGCCAGCAGCCAAGACACAGATACGCAGTATTTT
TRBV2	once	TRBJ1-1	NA	CASSSGVNTEAFF	TGTGCCAGCAGTTCTGGGGTGAACACTGAAGCTTTCTTT
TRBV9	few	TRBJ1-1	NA	CASSVGPGALTEAFF	TGTGCCAGCAGCGTAGGTCCGGGGGCCCTCACTGAAGCTTTCTTT
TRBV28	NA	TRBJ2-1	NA	CASTRTERQFF	TGTGCCAGCACCAGGACAGAACGGCAGTTCTTC
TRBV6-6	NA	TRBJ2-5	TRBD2	CASSSGAGRETQYF	TGTGCCAGCAGTTCGGGAGCGGGAAGGGAGACCCAGTACTTC
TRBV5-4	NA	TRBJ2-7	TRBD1	CASSIGTGGIYEQYF	TGTGCCAGCAGTATTGGGACAGGGGGGATCTACGAGCAGTACTTC
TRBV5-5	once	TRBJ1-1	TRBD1	CASSLRQGAPEAFF	TGTGCCAGCAGCTTGAGACAGGGAGCTCCCGAAGCTTTCTTT
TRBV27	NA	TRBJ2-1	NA	CASTTDPYNEQFF	TGTGCCAGCACGACCGACCCCTACAATGAGCAGTTCTTC
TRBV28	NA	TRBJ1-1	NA	CASSLPTLYEAFF	TGTGCCAGCAGTTTGCCGACGCTTTATGAAGCTTTCTTT
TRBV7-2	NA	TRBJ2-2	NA	CASSLGQSDTGELFF	TGTGCCAGCAGCTTAGGACAGTCGGACACCGGGGAGCTGTTTTTT
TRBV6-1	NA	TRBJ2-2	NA	CASSERSARDTGELFF	TGTGCCAGCAGTGAACGAAGCGCCCGTGACACCGGGGAGCTGTTTTTT
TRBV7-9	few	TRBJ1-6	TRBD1	CASSPDRGNSPLHF	TGTGCCAGCAGCCCCGACAGGGGAAATTCACCCCTCCACTTT
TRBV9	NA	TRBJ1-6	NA	CASRLHGESPLHF	TGTGCCAGCAGGCTCCACGGGGAATCACCCCTCCACTTT
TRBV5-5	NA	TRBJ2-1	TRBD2	CASSLVGLAGENEQFF	TGTGCCAGCAGCTTGGTGGGACTAGCGGGGGAGAATGAGCAGTTCTTC
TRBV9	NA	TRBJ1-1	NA	CASSILPAGAGAEAFF	TGTGCCAGCAGCATCTTACCCGCCGGCGCCGGCGCTGAAGCTTTCTTT
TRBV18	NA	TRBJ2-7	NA	CASSPRQAQVYEQYF	TGTGCCAGCTCACCAAGACAAGCACAGGTCTACGAGCAGTACTTC
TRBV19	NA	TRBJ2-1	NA	CASTAEGSEQFF	TGTGCCAGTACCGCCGAGGGCAGTGAGCAGTTCTTC
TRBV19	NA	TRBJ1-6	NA	CASGRDSYNSPLHF	TGTGCCAGTGGGAGGGACTCCTATAATTCACCCCTCCACTTT
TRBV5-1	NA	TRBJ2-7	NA	CASSLDLYEQYF	TGCGCCAGCAGCTTGGATCTCTACGAGCAGTACTTC
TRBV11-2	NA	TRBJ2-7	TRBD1	CASSLGQSDEQYF	TGTGCCAGCAGCTTGGGACAGAGTGACGAGCAGTACTTC
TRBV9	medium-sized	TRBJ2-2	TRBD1	CASSVTGAGELFF	TGTGCCAGCAGCGTGACAGGGGCCGGGGAGCTGTTTTTT
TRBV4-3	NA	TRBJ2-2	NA	CASSQGMTGTGELFF	TGCGCCAGCAGCCAAGGGATGACAGGAACCGGGGAGCTGTTTTTT
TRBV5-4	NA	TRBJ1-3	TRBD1	CASSLQGANGNTIYF	TGTGCCAGCAGCTTGCAGGGGGCGAACGGAAACACCATATATTTT
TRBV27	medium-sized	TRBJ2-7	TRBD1	CASSRGQGALEQYF	TGTGCCAGCAGTCGGGGACAGGGGGCACTTGAGCAGTACTTC
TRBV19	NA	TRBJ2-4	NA	CASSTGQFLAKNIQYF	TGTGCCAGTAGTACCGGACAGTTTCTAGCCAAAAACATTCAGTACTTC
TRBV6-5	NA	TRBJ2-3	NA	CASSYKRVTSTDTQYF	TGTGCCAGCAGTTACAAAAGGGTGACAAGCACAGATACGCAGTATTTT
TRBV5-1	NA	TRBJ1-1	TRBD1	CASSLQQGRNTEAFF	TGCGCCAGCAGCTTACAACAGGGGAGGAACACTGAAGCTTTCTTT
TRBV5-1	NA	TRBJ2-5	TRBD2	CASSLPSGGGETQYF	TGCGCCAGCAGCTTGCCTAGCGGGGGCGGAGAGACCCAGTACTTC
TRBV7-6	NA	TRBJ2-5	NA	CASSSPKSGEETQYF	TGTGCCAGCAGCTCACCAAAGTCGGGAGAAGAGACCCAGTACTTC
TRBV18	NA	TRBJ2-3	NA	CASSPVGWVGTDTQYF	TGTGCCAGCTCACCAGTAGGATGGGTGGGCACAGATACGCAGTATTTT
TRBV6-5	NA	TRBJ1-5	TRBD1	CASSSDRVGQPQHF	TGTGCCAGCAGTTCCGACAGGGTGGGACAGCCCCAGCATTTT
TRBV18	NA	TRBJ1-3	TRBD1	CASSPTGENGNTIYF	TGTGCCAGCTCACCAACAGGGGAGAATGGAAACACCATATATTTT
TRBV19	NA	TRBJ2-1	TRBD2	CASSAGTSGGVKFF	TGTGCCAGTAGCGCCGGGACTAGCGGGGGAGTTAAGTTCTTC
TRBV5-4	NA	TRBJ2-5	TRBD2	CASSPTSGGEGTQYF	TGTGCCAGCAGCCCGACTAGCGGGGGGGAGGGGACCCAGTACTTC
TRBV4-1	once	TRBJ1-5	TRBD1	CASSQGTGGQPQHF	TGCGCCAGCAGCCAAGGGACAGGTGGCCAGCCCCAGCATTTT
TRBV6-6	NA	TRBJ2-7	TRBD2	CASSLPAGVPHEQYF	TGTGCCAGCAGCCTGCCAGCGGGAGTGCCCCACGAGCAGTACTTC
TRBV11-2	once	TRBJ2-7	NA	CASSSSLLGAGTSSYEQYF	TGTGCCAGCAGCTCATCCCTCCTTGGGGCGGGTACCAGCTCCTACGAGCAGTACTTC
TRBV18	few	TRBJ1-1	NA	CASSPLDVNTEAFF	TGTGCCAGCTCACCATTGGACGTGAACACTGAAGCTTTCTTT
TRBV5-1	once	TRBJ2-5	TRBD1	CASSAPGGGETQYF	TGCGCCAGCAGCGCTCCAGGGGGTGGAGAGACCCAGTACTTC
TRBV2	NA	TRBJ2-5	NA	CASSELGQTQETQYF	TGTGCCAGCAGTGAATTGGGCCAAACCCAAGAGACCCAGTACTTC
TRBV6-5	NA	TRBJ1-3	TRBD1	CASRMTGAGNTIYF	TGTGCCAGCAGGATGACAGGGGCTGGAAACACCATATATTTT
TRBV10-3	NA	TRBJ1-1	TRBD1	CAISTGAAVTEAFF	TGTGCCATCAGCACAGGGGCGGCTGTCACTGAAGCTTTCTTT
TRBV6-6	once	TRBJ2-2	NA	CASSYSGSNIGELFF	TGTGCCAGCAGTTACTCGGGGTCAAACATCGGGGAGCTGTTTTTT
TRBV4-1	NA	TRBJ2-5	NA	CASSQGWGAQETQYF	TGCGCCAGCAGCCAAGGGTGGGGGGCCCAAGAGACCCAGTACTTC
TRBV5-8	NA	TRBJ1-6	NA	CASSLGGDSPLHF	TGTGCCAGCAGCTTGGGGGGGGATTCACCCCTCCACTTT